A single sample gave rise to the 30 T cell receptor beta chains below, sequenced in a study of blood T cell repertoires in COVID-19. Profiled with immunoSEQ multiplex PCR; TCRdb holds only in-frame clones, not every one. The table lists tens of thousands of clones, 76% of them singletons, with more than 12% in the top ten. The sample comprised peripheral blood. All receptors come from a man in his sixties with COVID-19, enrolled during active disease.

The gene calls are TRBV19 and TRBJ2-5; 10 bases agree with TRBD1. The germline gives CDR1 LNHDA, CDR2 SQIVND (reference sequence). The ends lost 3 bases at V and 2 bases at J; junction bases unmatched: 0. This CDR3 contains 14 residues. CDR3 sequence (DNA): TGTGCCAGTAGTATGGGACAGGGGCAAGAGACCCAGTACTTC. It codes for CASSMGQGQETQYF. Full variable domain (missing parts from reference TRBV19 and TRBJ2-5): DGGITQSPKYLFRKEGQNVTLSCEQNLNHDAMYWYRQDPGQGLRLIYYSQIVNDFQKGDIAEGYSVSREKKESFPLTVTSAQKNPTAFYLCASSMGQGQETQYFGPGTRLLVL.

This chain uses TRBV6-5 with TRBJ2-5; TRBD2 might be the D (7 bases). The CDR3 consists of 13 residues. The V and J ends lost 2 bases and 5 bases respectively, with 9 bases between them. Germline V gives CDR1 MNHEY, CDR2 SVGAGI. CDR3 nucleotide sequence: TGTGCCAGCAGTTACAGGGGGGGGGAGACCCAGTACTTC. Translating it yields CASSYRGGETQYF.

This clone has more than one count but fewer than ten. This chain joins TRBV30 and TRBJ1-4, with D possibly being TRBD1 (6 bases). V shed 3 bases and J shed 8 bases, with 16 bases lying between them. The CDR3 has 14 amino acids. Per the germline V gene, CDR1 is GTSNPN and CDR2 is SVGIG (reference sequence). CDR3 coding DNA: TGTGCCTGGAGGCCGCGGGGGGCTTGGGAAAAACTGTTTTTT. It specifies CAWRPRGAWEKLFF.

V is TRBV11-2 and J is TRBJ2-4, with 8 bases that match TRBD2. Germline CDR1 SGHAT, CDR2 FQNNGV. Trimming removed 3 bases from V and 9 bases from J; junction bases left unmatched: 7. This CDR3 is 14 amino acids long. The CDR3: CASSLGLSGSIQYF. The CDR3 DNA reads TGTGCCAGCAGCTTGGGATTAAGCGGGAGCATTCAGTACTTC.

CDR3 sequence reads: CAIRRGSQPQHF. The CDR3 nucleotides read TGTGCCATCCGAAGGGGGTCTCAGCCCCAGCATTTT. This rearrangement joins TRBV12-3 or TRBV12-4 to TRBJ1-5, with TRBD1 as a possible D gene (6 bases). V lost 10 bases and J lost 6, with 13 bases in between. The CDR3 runs 12 residues.

V and J are TRBV19 and TRBJ2-3, with 7 bases identical to TRBD2. V lost 8 bases, J lost 2 bases, and 10 bases stayed unmatched. Germline V lookup: CDR1 LNHDA, CDR2 SQIVND (reference sequence). The CDR3 length is 15 residues. The CDR3 protein is CASRVRLADTDTQYF. In DNA, the CDR3 is TGTGCCAGTCGCGTCAGGCTAGCGGACACAGATACGCAGTATTTT. Full variable domain (outside the CDR3, taken from reference TRBV19 and TRBJ2-3): DGGITQSPKYLFRKEGQNVTLSCEQNLNHDAMYWYRQDPGQGLRLIYYSQIVNDFQKGDIAEGYSVSREKKESFPLTVTSAQKNPTAFYLCASRVRLADTDTQYFGPGTRLTVL.

Regarding this clone: The identical CDR3 is also encoded by other nucleotide sequences in the sample. The genes are TRBV5-1 and TRBJ2-1, with TRBD2 identical over 10 bases. Germline-derived CDR1 and CDR2 are SGHRS and YFSETQ. The CDR3 covers 16 residues. The junction had 4 bases not matched to a gene; V was cut back by 3 bases and J by 1 base. The CDR3 region is CASSSGLADSYNEQFF. CDR3 bases: TGCGCCAGCAGCTCCGGACTAGCGGATTCCTACAATGAGCAGTTCTTC.

This chain joins TRBV28 and TRBJ1-1; possible D gene TRBD1, 5 bases. Germline CDR1 MDHEN, CDR2 SYDVKM. Deletions cut 6 bases from V and 1 base from J, with 12 bases between. The CDR3 has 14 amino acids. CDR3 region: CASRAGDRNTEAFF. CDR3 bases: TGTGCCAGCAGAGCCGGCGACAGGAACACTGAAGCTTTCTTT. Full variable domain (missing parts from reference TRBV28 and TRBJ1-1): DVKVTQSSRYLVKRTGEKVFLECVQDMDHENMFWYRQDPGLGLRLIYFSYDVKMKEKGDIPEGYSVSREKKERFSLILESASTNQTSMYLCASRAGDRNTEAFFGQGTRLTVV.

The CDR3 reads CASSDSVSYNEQFF. Here the CDR3 DNA reads TGTGCCAGCAGTGACTCAGTCTCCTACAATGAGCAGTTCTTC. This chain joins TRBV2 and TRBJ2-1, with D unresolved. V lost 3 bases and J lost 0, with 6 bases in between. This CDR3 spans 14 amino acids. The V gene's germline CDR1 is SNHLY and CDR2 FYNNEI. Supplemented by reference TRBV2 and TRBJ2-1, the full variable domain reads EPEVTQTPSHQVTQMGQEVILRCVPISNHLYFYWYRQILGQKVEFLVSFYNNEISEKSEIFDDQFSVERPDGSNFTLKIRSTKLEDSAMYFCASSDSVSYNEQFFGPGTRLTVL.

The V and J genes are TRBV9 and TRBJ2-3; 7 nucleotides align to TRBD2. The J segment lost 0 bases and the V segment lost 4 bases, leaving 5 bases of the junction unmatched. Germline V gene lookup returns CDR1 SGDLS and CDR2 YYNGEE. The CDR3 extends over 15 amino acids. The CDR3 region is CASSPPGLSTDTQYF. CDR3 DNA: TGTGCCAGCAGCCCCCCGGGACTAAGCACAGATACGCAGTATTTT.

This clone came up once. The chain recombines TRBV13 with TRBJ2-2; 14 nucleotides align to TRBD2. The CDR3 length is 18 residues. Germline CDR1 is PRHDT and CDR2 is FYEKMQ (reference sequence). V lost 5 bases to trimming and J lost 4 bases; unmatched junction nucleotides: 9. CDR3: CASSETSGRARSTGELFF. CDR3 in DNA: TGTGCCAGCAGCGAGACTAGCGGGAGGGCCCGTAGCACCGGGGAGCTGTTTTTT.

The V and J genes are TRBV19 and TRBJ1-2, with a weak D call TRBD1 (6 bases). With 3 bases removed from V and 0 bases from J, the gap between germline ends came to 14 bases. The CDR3 runs to 16 residues. CDR1 LNHDA and CDR2 SQIVND come from the germline V gene (reference sequence). The CDR3 DNA reads TGTGCCAGTAGTATGTGGATGGACAGTCCTAACTATGGCTACACCTTC. This gives the protein CASSMWMDSPNYGYTF.

This rearrangement joins TRBV9 to TRBJ1-1, with 7 bases matching TRBD1. After removal of 4 bases from V and 4 bases from J, the junction contained 7 bases not matched to a gene. This CDR3 has 14 amino acids. Germline V gene sequence: CDR1 SGDLS, CDR2 YYNGEE. The CDR3 bases are TGTGCCAGCAGCCGGGACAGAATGAGCACTGAAGCTTTCTTT. Its translation: CASSRDRMSTEAFF.

The chain carries TRBV6-5 and TRBJ2-3; D gene ambiguous. The CDR3 length is 11 residues. V gave up 7 bases and J gave up 6 bases, with 8 bases separating them. Germline V gene sequence: CDR1 MNHEY, CDR2 SVGAGI. CDR3 DNA sequence: TGTGCCAGCACCTTACGGGATACGCAGTATTTT. Translating it yields CASTLRDTQYF.

The rearrangement links TRBV7-9 to TRBJ1-1; D gene uncertain. CDR1 and CDR2 (germline): SEHNR, FQNEAQ (reference sequence). Between the trimmed V and J ends, which lost 5 bases and 7 bases, there was a span of 14 bases. This CDR3 comprises 13 residues. Here the CDR3 DNA reads TGTGCCAGCAGCCACTGGGAGATAGGTGAAGCTTTCTTT. It encodes CASSHWEIGEAFF.

In its sample, this clone was seen once. The chain links TRBV27 to TRBJ2-5, with 7 bases fitting TRBD1. This CDR3 has 14 residues. Germline CDR1 reads MNHEY; CDR2 reads SMNVEV (reference sequence). The ends lost 7 bases at V and 4 bases at J; junction bases unmatched: 9. The CDR3 loop reads CASMRGLNGETQYF. In DNA form, the CDR3 reads TGTGCCAGCATGAGGGGGCTGAATGGAGAGACCCAGTACTTC.

This clone was counted a few times. The rearrangement links TRBV28 to TRBJ1-1, with 10 bases that match TRBD1. The CDR3 consists of 18 residues. The V gene end was trimmed by 3 bases and the J gene end by 5 bases; junction bases not matched to a gene: 15. Germline V gives CDR1 MDHEN, CDR2 SYDVKM. The DNA of the CDR3 is TGTGCCAGCAGTTTGGGACAGGGGTCGGGGAGCACTGGGACTGAAGCTTTCTTT. Protein: CASSLGQGSGSTGTEAFF.

This chain links TRBV27 with TRBJ2-7; a possible D gene is TRBD2 (6 bases). The CDR3 consists of 15 residues. V was clipped by 2 bases and J by 3 bases, with 14 bases between them. Per the germline V gene, CDR1 is MNHEY and CDR2 is SMNVEV (reference sequence). The CDR3, as DNA: TGTGCCAGCAGTTTAGTCCGGCAGGGAGGCTACGAGCAGTACTTC. Translation gives CASSLVRQGGYEQYF.

J is TRBJ1-1 and V is TRBV12-3 or TRBV12-4; 7 bases line up with TRBD1. This CDR3 comprises 12 residues. The V gene end was trimmed by 5 bases and the J gene end by 9 bases; junction bases not matched to a gene: 6. Written as DNA, the CDR3 is TGTGCCAGCAGTCAGACAGGGACAAAAGCTTTCTTT. Translating gives CASSQTGTKAFF.

This chain links TRBV7-2 with TRBJ2-5; 10 nucleotides line up with TRBD2. The CDR3 runs to 15 residues. CDR1 is SGHTA, CDR2 FQGNSA, per germline. V dropped 8 bases and J dropped 5; count of bases not matched to a gene: 11. This chain's CDR3 is CASSKGLATGETQYF. CDR3 nucleotide sequence: TGTGCCAGCTCGAAGGGACTAGCGACGGGTGAGACCCAGTACTTC.

The rearrangement uses TRBV28 and TRBJ1-5; D perhaps matches TRBD1 (5 bases). In germline, CDR1 is MDHEN, CDR2 SYDVKM. The length of the CDR3 is 14 residues. V was pared by 3 bases and J by 6 bases, with 12 bases between. Written as DNA, the CDR3 is TGTGCCAGCAGTTTTATTGGGGGAGGTCAGCCCCAGCATTTT. It yields the protein CASSFIGGGQPQHF.

The V call is TRBV7-3, the J call TRBJ2-7; D is perhaps TRBD1 (7 bases). V was clipped by 4 bases and J by 2 bases, with 12 bases between them. CDR3 length: 14 amino acids. Germline assignment: CDR1 SGHTA and CDR2 FQGTGA. DNA for the CDR3: TGTGCCAGCAGCTCCGGCGGGACAGCCTACGAGCAGTACTTC. Translating gives CASSSGGTAYEQYF.

This clone has a handful of counts. The V and J genes are TRBV19 and TRBJ1-4, with D maybe TRBD1 (5 bases). With 5 bases removed from V and 4 bases from J, the gap between germline ends came to 11 bases. The length of the CDR3 is 14 residues. The germline CDR1 and CDR2 sequences are LNHDA and SQIVND (reference sequence). The CDR3 spells CASSSRGGNEKLFF. The DNA of the CDR3 is TGTGCCAGTAGTTCTCGGGGGGGTAATGAAAAACTGTTTTTT. Combining the CDR3 with reference TRBV19 and TRBJ1-4 gives the whole variable domain DGGITQSPKYLFRKEGQNVTLSCEQNLNHDAMYWYRQDPGQGLRLIYYSQIVNDFQKGDIAEGYSVSREKKESFPLTVTSAQKNPTAFYLCASSSRGGNEKLFFGSGTQLSVL.

This rearrangement joins TRBV19 to TRBJ2-7; maybe TRBD1 (5 bases). The CDR3 is 14 amino acids. Per germline, CDR1 LNHDA and CDR2 SQIVND (reference sequence). Trimming cost V 3 bases and J 2 bases, with 11 bases left between them. CDR3 loop: CASSIYSGTYEQYF. The CDR3 DNA reads TGTGCCAGTAGTATTTATTCAGGGACCTACGAGCAGTACTTC.

The chain carries TRBV5-1 and TRBJ2-1; the D gene is possibly TRBD2 (7 bases). The CDR3 sequence is 14 residues long. V was shortened by 5 bases and J by 4 bases, with 13 bases between the two germline ends. Per germline, CDR1 SGHRS and CDR2 YFSETQ. The CDR3 is CASRFRGGYNEQFF. The CDR3 nucleotides are TGCGCCAGCAGGTTTAGGGGGGGATACAATGAGCAGTTCTTC.

The CDR3 bases are TGTGCCAGCAGCGAACGCGGCACCTTAGGTGGCTACACCTTC. Its translation is CASSERGTLGGYTF. The chain carries TRBV7-9 and TRBJ1-2; D is undetermined. The CDR3 is 14 residues long. From germline, CDR1 is SEHNR and CDR2 FQNEAQ (reference sequence). Trimming took 5 bases from V and 7 from J, leaving 17 bases between them.

This CDR3 reads CASSLTGQGWDGYTF. CDR3 nucleotide sequence: TGTGCCAGCAGCTTGACGGGACAGGGCTGGGATGGCTACACCTTC. The chain recombines TRBV7-3 with TRBJ1-2; 9 bases fit TRBD1. Losses at the gene ends were 3 bases for V and 6 bases for J; bases not matched to a gene: 8. This CDR3 comprises 15 residues. Germline V gives CDR1 SGHTA, CDR2 FQGTGA. Together with reference TRBV7-3 and TRBJ1-2, the CDR3 gives the full variable domain: GAGVSQTPSNKVTEKGKYVELRCDPISGHTALYWYRQSLGQGPEFLIYFQGTGAADDSGLPNDRFFAVRPEGSVSTLKIQRTERGDSAVYLCASSLTGQGWDGYTFGSGTRLTVV.

J is TRBJ1-2 and V is TRBV9; possible D gene TRBD1, 5 bases. CDR3 size: 11 residues. Trimming took 3 bases from V and 6 from J, leaving 6 bases between them. CDR1 and CDR2 (germline): SGDLS, YYNGEE. DNA for the CDR3: TGTGCCAGCAGCGGGGGGGATGGCTACACCTTC. Encoded protein: CASSGGDGYTF.

The chain has TRBV18 and TRBJ2-3, with 9 bases that match TRBD2. This CDR3 comprises 16 residues. Germline CDR1 KGHSH, CDR2 LQKENI. After removal of 4 bases from V and 3 bases from J, the junction contained 8 bases not matched to a gene. The DNA for the CDR3 is TGTGCCAGCTCACGGGGGACTAGCTCCCATACAGATACGCAGTATTTT. It codes for CASSRGTSSHTDTQYF.

This chain connects TRBV7-9 to TRBJ2-5, with D perhaps TRBD2 (6 bases). This CDR3 region has 15 residues. CDR1 is SEHNR, CDR2 FQNEAQ, per germline (reference sequence). Trimming stripped 4 bases from V and 3 bases from J, with 15 bases between. The CDR3: CASSSLGRSEETQYF. CDR3 nucleotides: TGTGCCAGCAGCTCCCTAGGGAGGAGTGAAGAGACCCAGTACTTC.